The 19 T cell receptor beta chains in this list originate from one sample, sequenced in a study of Graves' ophthalmopathy and Graves' hyperthyroidism. Researchers took RNA transcripts and amplified TCR beta CDR3 regions from them. RT-PCR with HTBI primers came first, then second-round multiplex PCR. A single record per CDR3 protein comes from TCRdb applying MiXCR to the multiplex PCR reads. The sample has around 1,000,000 distinct CDR3 sequences, 35% to 40% seen once. Sequencing used peripheral blood or thyroid tissue (not recorded which). The receptors derive from an adult man with Graves' hyperthyroidism.

Many counts were recorded for this clonotype. The genes are TRBV7-9 and TRBJ1-6, with 10 nucleotides matching TRBD1. The CDR3 has 14 residues. The germline gives CDR1 SEHNR, CDR2 FQNEAQ (reference sequence). V shed 3 bases, J shed 10 bases, and the junction held 3 bases outside the gene matches. CDR3 sequence (DNA): TGTGCCAGCAGCTTCGGGGACAGGGGATCACCCCTCCACTTT. Amino acid sequence: CASSFGDRGSPLHF.

The chain combines TRBV5-1 with TRBJ1-1; D perhaps matches TRBD1 (5 bases). V shed 6 bases and J shed 4 bases, with 22 bases lying between them. Germline V lookup: CDR1 SGHRS, CDR2 YFSETQ. The CDR3 is 16 amino acids. The CDR3 is CASNLYQGPAGTEAFF. The CDR3 DNA follows: TGCGCCAGCAACCTCTATCAGGGCCCCGCGGGCACTGAAGCTTTCTTT.

The table lists this clonotype with many counts. The chain combines TRBV7-8 with TRBJ1-2, with 7 bases aligning to TRBD1. The V gene end was trimmed by 1 base and the J gene end by 3 bases; junction bases not matched to a gene: 5. This CDR3 contains 15 residues. Germline V lookup: CDR1 SGHVS, CDR2 FQNEAQ. The CDR3 region has the DNA TGTGCCAGCAGCTTAGAACAGGGGACCTACTATGGCTACACCTTC. Its protein product is CASSLEQGTYYGYTF.

This clonotype has only a few counts. The chain is built from TRBV10-3 and TRBJ2-7; no firm D call. The CDR3 is made up of 12 amino acids. V was trimmed by 1 base and J by 2 bases, leaving 3 bases between them. Germline V lookup: CDR1 ENHRY, CDR2 SYGVKD. CDR3 in DNA: TGTGCCATCAGTGAGTATACCTACGAGCAGTACTTC. The encoded protein is CAISEYTYEQYF.

The chain recombines TRBV19 with TRBJ2-7; no reliable D call. In germline, CDR1 is LNHDA, CDR2 SQIVND (reference sequence). CDR3 length: 13 residues. The V end was cut by 3 bases, the J end by 6 bases, with 12 bases between. The CDR3 region has the DNA TGTGCCAGTAGTATGACCGGACCGAGCGAGCAGTACTTC. It yields the protein CASSMTGPSEQYF.

The chain carries TRBV6-6 and TRBJ2-2; D is possibly TRBD2 (7 bases). CDR1 and CDR2 from the germline V gene are MNHNY and SVGAGI (reference sequence). This CDR3 is built from 16 residues. The V end was cut by 5 bases, the J end by 1 base, with 14 bases between. This CDR3 reads CASSVLGGLNTGELFF. Written as DNA, the CDR3 is TGTGCCAGCAGTGTATTGGGGGGGCTGAACACCGGGGAGCTGTTTTTT.

As concerns this clonotype: The junction departs from germline at one end; a sequencing error may be responsible. This rearrangement joins TRBV7-9 to TRBJ1-2; 7 bases agree with TRBD1. This CDR3 is built from 14 residues. CDR1 SEHNR and CDR2 FQNEAQ come from the germline V gene (reference sequence). In DNA form, the CDR3 reads TGTGCCAGTAGCTCCGGGGCAGGGGGAGTTGGCTACACCTTC. It encodes CASSSGAGGVGYTF.

This sequence joins TRBV7-9 and TRBJ2-7; D uncertain. The J call may be in error: the DNA end matches TRBJ2-1 better. This CDR3 is built from 13 residues. The germline CDR1 and CDR2 sequences are SEHNR and FQNEAQ (reference sequence). The CDR3 nucleotides are TGTGCCAGCAGCTTGGAGATAAGGGATGAGCAGTTCTTC. It specifies CASSLEIRDEQFF.

This clonotype is a singleton in its sample. This chain links TRBV19 with TRBJ2-2; D remains ambiguous. Trimming left V 5 bases short and J 5 bases short, with 6 bases between. The CDR3 sequence is 12 residues long. Germline assignment: CDR1 LNHDA and CDR2 SQIVND (reference sequence). CDR3 sequence (DNA): TGTGCCAGTAGTGCGGCTACCGGGGAGCTGTTTTTT. It yields the protein CASSAATGELFF.

This clonotype was recorded many times. The chain has TRBV25-1 and TRBJ1-5, with 7 bases identical to TRBD1. Trimming removed 5 bases from V and 1 base from J; junction bases left unmatched: 5. This CDR3 spans 15 amino acids. Germline values: CDR1 MGHDK, CDR2 SYGVNS. The CDR3 DNA sequence: TGTGCCAGCAGTCCCACAGGGGCGAGCAATCAGCCCCAGCATTTT. Amino acid sequence: CASSPTGASNQPQHF.

The chain joins TRBV27 to TRBJ2-7, with D uncertain. The ends were cut back, 6 bases at V and 3 bases at J, with 12 bases in the middle. The germline V gene has CDR1 MNHEY and CDR2 SMNVEV (reference sequence). The CDR3 is 13 amino acids. The CDR3 protein is CASRRLVSYEQYF. In DNA form, the CDR3 reads TGTGCCAGCAGAAGGCTAGTTAGCTACGAGCAGTACTTC.

This clonotype came up once. This may be a read error: a much more frequent sequence differs by one nucleotide. The chain uses TRBV6-5 and TRBJ2-7; D gene uncertain. Germline V gene data show CDR1 as MNHEY and CDR2 as SVGAGI. The CDR3 has 14 amino acids. This chain's CDR3 is CASTYSTSSYEQYF. CDR3 nucleotide sequence: TGTGCCAGCACTTACTCGACGAGCTCCTACGAGCAGTACTTC.

This rearrangement joins TRBV5-5 to TRBJ2-7; 8 nucleotides align to TRBD1. V lost 0 bases, J lost 6 bases, and 8 bases stayed unmatched. Germline-derived CDR1 and CDR2 are SGHKS and YYEKEE (reference sequence). This CDR3 spans 15 amino acids. The CDR3 DNA follows: TGTGCCAGCAGCTTGGTTCGACAGGGGACCGGCGAGCAGTACTTC. Translated: CASSLVRQGTGEQYF.

This clonotype was seen at least ten times. V gene TRBV12-3 or TRBV12-4 combines with J gene TRBJ2-5; D gene unclear. With 6 bases removed from V and 2 bases from J, the gap between germline ends came to 7 bases. The CDR3 has 12 amino acids. The chain's CDR3 is CASRKRQETQYF. The CDR3, as DNA: TGTGCCAGCAGGAAAAGGCAAGAGACCCAGTACTTC.

This clonotype was detected ten times or more. The V gene is TRBV29-1, the J gene TRBJ1-2, with 7 bases that match TRBD1. The CDR3 is 15 residues long. The junction had 13 bases not matched to a gene; V was cut back by 6 bases and J by 3 bases. The germline gives CDR1 SQVTM, CDR2 ANQGSEA. CDR3 DNA sequence: TGCAGCGTCCCCGGACAGGCCGGCAGCGACTATGGCTACACCTTC. Protein sequence: CSVPGQAGSDYGYTF.

Many counts were recorded for this clonotype. A junction boundary mismatches the germline segment, possibly from a read error. The V call is TRBV5-1, the J call TRBJ2-7; TRBD1 agrees at 7 bases. Germline V gene data show CDR1 as SGHRS and CDR2 as YFSETQ. The CDR3 is 15 residues long. The CDR3 DNA reads TGCGCCAGCACCTTGGGGCCAGGGGACAGCTACGAGCAGTACTTC. Protein sequence: CASTLGPGDSYEQYF.

In DNA form, the CDR3 reads TGCAGCGTTGAAAGACCGGTTTCGGGTTTCGATGAGCAGTTCTTC. Translating it yields CSVERPVSGFDEQFF. The chain recombines TRBV29-1 with TRBJ2-1, with D uncertain. Germline V gives CDR1 SQVTM, CDR2 ANQGSEA. The CDR3 consists of 15 residues. The germline V and J ends were trimmed by 2 bases and 8 bases, with 19 bases remaining between them.

The table lists this clonotype with a count of one. Likely a read error: the CDR3 ends without its conserved phenylalanine or tryptophan. The rearrangement uses TRBV7-9 and TRBJ1-1; D may be TRBD1 (5 bases). The CDR3 is made up of 14 amino acids. The V gene's germline CDR1 is SEHNR and CDR2 FQNEAQ (reference sequence). The V and J ends lost 5 bases and 0 bases respectively, with 10 bases between them. CDR3 in amino acids: CASSQGVMNTEAFL. The CDR3 nucleotides are TGTGCCAGCAGCCAGGGAGTAATGAACACTGAAGCTTTCCTT.

This clonotype was seen ten or more times. A much more abundant neighbour one base away suggests this may be a read error. The CDR3 DNA sequence: TGTGCCACCAATGATCTTCAGGGGACCAGAGCTTTCTTT. This codes for CATNDLQGTRAFF. V gene TRBV24-1 combines with J gene TRBJ1-1, with TRBD1 as a possible D gene (6 bases). The CDR3 runs to 13 residues. Germline CDR1 and CDR2: KGHDR and SFDVKD.